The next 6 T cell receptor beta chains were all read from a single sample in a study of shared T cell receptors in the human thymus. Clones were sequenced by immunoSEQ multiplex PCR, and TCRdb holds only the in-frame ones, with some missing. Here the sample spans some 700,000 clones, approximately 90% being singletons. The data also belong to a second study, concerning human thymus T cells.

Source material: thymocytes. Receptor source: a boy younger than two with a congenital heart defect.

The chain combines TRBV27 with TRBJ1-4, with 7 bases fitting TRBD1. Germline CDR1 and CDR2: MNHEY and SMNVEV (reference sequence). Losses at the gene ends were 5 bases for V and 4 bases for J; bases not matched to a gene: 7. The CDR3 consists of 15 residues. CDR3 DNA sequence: TGTGCCAGCAGTCCCGGGGACAGTCTTAATGAAAAACTGTTTTTT. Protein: CASSPGDSLNEKLFF.

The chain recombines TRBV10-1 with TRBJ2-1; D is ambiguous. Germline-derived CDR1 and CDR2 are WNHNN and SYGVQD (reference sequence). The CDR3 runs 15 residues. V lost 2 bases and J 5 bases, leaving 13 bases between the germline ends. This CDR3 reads CASSETPSSDNEQFF. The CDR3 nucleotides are TGCGCCAGCAGTGAGACCCCAAGTTCGGACAATGAGCAGTTCTTC.

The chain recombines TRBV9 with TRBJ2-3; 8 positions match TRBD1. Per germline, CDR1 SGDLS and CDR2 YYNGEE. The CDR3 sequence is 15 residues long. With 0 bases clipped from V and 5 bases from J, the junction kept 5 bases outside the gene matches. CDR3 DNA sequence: TGTGCCAGCAGCGTAGGCCCAGGGGGCAGAGATACGCAGTATTTT. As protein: CASSVGPGGRDTQYF. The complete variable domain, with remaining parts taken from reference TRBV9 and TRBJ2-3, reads DSGVTQTPKHLITATGQRVTLRCSPRSGDLSVYWYQQSLDQGLQFLIQYYNGEERAKGNILERFSAQQFPDLHSELNLSSLELGDSALYFCASSVGPGGRDTQYFGPGTRLTVL.

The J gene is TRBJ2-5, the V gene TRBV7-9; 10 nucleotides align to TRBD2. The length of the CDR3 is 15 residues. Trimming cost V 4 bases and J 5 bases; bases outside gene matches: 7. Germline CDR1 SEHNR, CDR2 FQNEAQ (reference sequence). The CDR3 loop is CASSSLIAGGETQYF. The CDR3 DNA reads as TGTGCCAGCAGCTCCCTAATAGCGGGAGGTGAGACCCAGTACTTC.

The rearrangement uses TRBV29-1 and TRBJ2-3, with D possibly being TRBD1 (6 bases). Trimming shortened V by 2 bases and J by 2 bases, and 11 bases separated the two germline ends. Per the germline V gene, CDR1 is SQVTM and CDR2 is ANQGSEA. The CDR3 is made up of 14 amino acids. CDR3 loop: CSVERDKHTDTQYF. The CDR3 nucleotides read TGCAGCGTTGAACGGGACAAACACACAGATACGCAGTATTTT.

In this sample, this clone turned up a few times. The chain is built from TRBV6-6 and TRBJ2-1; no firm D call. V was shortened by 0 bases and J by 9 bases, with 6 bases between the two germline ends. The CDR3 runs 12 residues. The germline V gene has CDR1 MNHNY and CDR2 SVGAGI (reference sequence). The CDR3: CASSYSFGEQFF. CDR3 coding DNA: TGTGCCAGCAGTTACTCATTCGGTGAGCAGTTCTTC.